This record concerns one TCR beta chain sequence. What it binds is unknown. The entry originates in a study of shared clonotypes between healthy human individuals. Findings and limits, study-wide: Sequencing depth was expected to influence donor clonotype sharing.

This CDR3 comprises 16 residues. Germline V gives CDR1 SGHTA, CDR2 FQGNSA. V shed 2 bases, J shed 5 bases, and the junction held 5 bases outside the gene matches. TCRdb's copy holds only in-frame clones and misses some; the assay was immunoSEQ multiplex PCR. The data show 2,500,000 or so clones, more than 80% seen once. Sample: naive CD4+ T cells sorted from blood. Subset reported: CD45RA+ positively selected. This chain joins TRBV7-2 and TRBJ2-1; 11 bases agree with TRBD2. The clonotype originates from a man in his late teens or twenties in good health. In nucleotides, the CDR3 is TGTGCCAGCAGCTTAACTAGCGGGAGTAACGACAATGAGCAGTTCTTC. This codes for CASSLTSGSNDNEQFF. Filled out from reference TRBV7-2 and TRBJ2-1, the complete variable domain reads GAGVSQSPSNKVTEKGKDVELRCDPISGHTALYWYRQSLGQGLEFLIYFQGNSAPDKSGLPSDRFSAERTGGSVSTLTIQRTQQEDSAVYLCASSLTSGSNDNEQFFGPGTRLTVL.